These T cell receptor beta chains were read from a single sample in a study of graft-versus-host responses after intestinal transplantation. Clones were read by immunoSEQ multiplex PCR, and TCRdb kept only the in-frame ones, dropping some. Among fewer than 11,000 clones listed, around 92% were seen once. The source material was PBMCs, sampled almost 70 days after transplant. The source of these receptors is a human patient who received an intestinal transplant, so some T cells may come from the graft donor. CDR3s leave out the opening cysteine and the closing phenylalanine or tryptophan.

j_gene,v_gene,CDR3aa
TRBJ2-1,TRBV6-5,ASSEGSGYNEQF
TRBJ2-5,TRBV7-9,ASSPSGTGDQTQY
TRBJ2-7,TRBV15,ATSLGQGAGYEQY
TRBJ2-1,TRBV11-2,ASSQPGQHYNEQF
TRBJ2-2,TRBV6-4,ASSEDNTGELF
TRBJ2-1,TRBV28,ASSQDRVSYNEQF
TRBJ2-1,TRBV28,ASSFLADSYNEQF
TRBJ2-1,TRBV18,ASSPVTGFNNEQF
TRBJ2-2,TRBV7-2,ASSGAVTGELF
TRBJ1-6,TRBV9,ASSPGGPNSPLH
TRBJ1-2,TRBV4-1,ASSQVQLRKGRLYYGYT
TRBJ2-3,TRBV28,ASSYRANPTDTQY
TRBJ2-3,TRBV7-9,ASSLRGQGTDTQY
TRBJ2-1,TRBV4-3,ASSQAPGGAGTSTYNEQF
TRBJ1-4,TRBV7-3,ASSLIGQVDEKLF
TRBJ2-7,TRBV5-5,ASSFGRHYEQY
TRBJ2-1,TRBV10-2,ASSVGVLNEQF
TRBJ2-1,TRBV25-1,ASSEYEDQQGEGNEQF
NA,TRBV5-1,ASSLGFSSGSYEQY
TRBJ1-1,TRBV13,ASSEGMDTEAF
TRBJ2-2,TRBV7-2,ARQGANTGELF
TRBJ2-2,TRBV2,ASSDGVLGTTNTGELF
TRBJ2-2,TRBV5-4,ASSRGPSTGELF
TRBJ2-7,TRBV5-1,ASSPRTASYEQY
TRBJ1-1,TRBV7-2,ASSLVGWGNEAF
TRBJ2-1,TRBV6-5,ASSYRRGLSYNEQF
TRBJ2-3,TRBV27,ASRFNRGRSTDTQY
TRBJ2-5,TRBV9,ASSVGQGRRETQY
TRBJ1-1,TRBV2,ASRSQGTMNTEAF
TRBJ1-1,TRBV13,ASSLGRGYTEAF
TRBJ1-2,TRBV30,AWSGDRGPRDYGYT
TRBJ2-3,TRBV5-1,ASSLERQGDRGADTQY
TRBJ1-1,TRBV30,AWSVGENTEAF
TRBJ2-7,TRBV13,ASSLPGQGKLYEQY
TRBJ2-3,TRBV6-5,ASSYSPTDTQY
TRBJ2-1,TRBV9,ASSAPALGQF
TRBJ1-5,TRBV6-1,ASSENLGQSNQPQH
TRBJ2-7,TRBV23-1,ASSQSRQGPYEQY
TRBJ2-7,TRBV7-8,ASSFRDSTYEQY
TRBJ2-1,TRBV28,ASIPGRGYNEQF
TRBJ2-3,TRBV4-1,ASSQGSGTQHRNTQY